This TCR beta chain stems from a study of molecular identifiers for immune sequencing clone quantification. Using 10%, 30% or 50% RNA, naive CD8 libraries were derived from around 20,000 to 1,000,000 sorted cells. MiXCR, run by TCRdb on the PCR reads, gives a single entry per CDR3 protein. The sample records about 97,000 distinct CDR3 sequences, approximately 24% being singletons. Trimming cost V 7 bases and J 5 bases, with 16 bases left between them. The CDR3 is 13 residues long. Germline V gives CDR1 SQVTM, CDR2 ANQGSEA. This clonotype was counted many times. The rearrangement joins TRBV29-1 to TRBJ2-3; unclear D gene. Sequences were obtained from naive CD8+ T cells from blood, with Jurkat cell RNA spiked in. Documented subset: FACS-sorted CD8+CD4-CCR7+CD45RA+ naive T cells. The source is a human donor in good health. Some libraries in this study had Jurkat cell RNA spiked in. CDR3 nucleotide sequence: TGCAGCGGCTCGGACGAGGTGGGAGATACGCAGTATTTT. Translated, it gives CSGSDEVGDTQYF.